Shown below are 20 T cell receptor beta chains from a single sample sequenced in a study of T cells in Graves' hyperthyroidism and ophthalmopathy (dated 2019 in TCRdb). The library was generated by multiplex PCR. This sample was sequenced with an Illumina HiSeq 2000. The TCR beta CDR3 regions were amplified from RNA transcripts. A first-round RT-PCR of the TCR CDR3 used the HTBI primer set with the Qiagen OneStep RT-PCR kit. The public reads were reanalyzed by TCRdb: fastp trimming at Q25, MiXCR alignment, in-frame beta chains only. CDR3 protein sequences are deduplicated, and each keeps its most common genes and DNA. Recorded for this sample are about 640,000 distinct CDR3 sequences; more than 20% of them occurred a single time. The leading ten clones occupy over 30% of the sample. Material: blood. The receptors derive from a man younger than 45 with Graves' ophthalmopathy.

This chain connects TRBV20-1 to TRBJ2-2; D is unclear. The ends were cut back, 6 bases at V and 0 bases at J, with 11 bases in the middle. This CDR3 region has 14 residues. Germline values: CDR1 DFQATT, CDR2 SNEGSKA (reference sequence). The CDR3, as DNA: TGCAGTGCCAGGACCCCAACGAACACCGGGGAGCTGTTTTTT. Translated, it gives CSARTPTNTGELFF.

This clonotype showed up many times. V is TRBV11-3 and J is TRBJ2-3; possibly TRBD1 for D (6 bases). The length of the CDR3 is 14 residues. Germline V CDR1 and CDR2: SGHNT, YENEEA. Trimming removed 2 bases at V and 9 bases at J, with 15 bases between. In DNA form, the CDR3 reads TGTGCCAGCAGCTTATATGGGACACCCGGGACGCAGTATTTT. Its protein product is CASSLYGTPGTQYF.

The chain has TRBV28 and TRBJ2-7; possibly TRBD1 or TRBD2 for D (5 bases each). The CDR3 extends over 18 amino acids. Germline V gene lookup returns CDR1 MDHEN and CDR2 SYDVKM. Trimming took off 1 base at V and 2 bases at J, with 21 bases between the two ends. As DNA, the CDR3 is TGTGCCAGCAGTTTATTTGGGACGGCAAGCTCTGGGGCCTACGAGCAGTACTTC. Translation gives CASSLFGTASSGAYEQYF.

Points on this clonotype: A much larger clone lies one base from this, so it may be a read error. The CDR3 nucleotides read TGTGCCAGCAATTTCGAGGTAGCGGGGATTAGCACAGATACGCAGTATTTT. Translated, it gives CASNFEVAGISTDTQYF. The V and J genes are TRBV27 and TRBJ2-3, with 8 positions matching TRBD2. The CDR3 is made up of 17 amino acids. The germline V gene encodes CDR1 MNHEY and CDR2 SMNVEV (reference sequence). V dropped 7 bases and J dropped 0; count of bases not matched to a gene: 12.

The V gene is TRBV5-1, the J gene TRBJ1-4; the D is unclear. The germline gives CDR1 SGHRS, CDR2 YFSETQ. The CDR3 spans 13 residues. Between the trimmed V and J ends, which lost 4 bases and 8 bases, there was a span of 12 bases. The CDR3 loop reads CASSGRQDEKLFF. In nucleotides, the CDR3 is TGCGCCAGCAGCGGACGACAAGACGAAAAACTGTTTTTT.

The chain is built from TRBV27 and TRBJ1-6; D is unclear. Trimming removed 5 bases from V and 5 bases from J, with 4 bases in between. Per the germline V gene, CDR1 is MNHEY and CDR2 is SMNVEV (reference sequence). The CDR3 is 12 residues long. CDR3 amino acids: CASSLHNSPLHF. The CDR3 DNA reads TGTGCCAGCAGTCTTCATAATTCACCCCTCCACTTT.

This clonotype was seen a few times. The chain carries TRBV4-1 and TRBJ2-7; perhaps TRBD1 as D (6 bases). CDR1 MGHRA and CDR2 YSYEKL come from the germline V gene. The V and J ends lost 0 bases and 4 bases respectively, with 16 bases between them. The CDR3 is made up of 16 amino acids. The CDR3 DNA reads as TGCGCCAGCAGCCAAGAACCAGGGGTGGGCCTTTACGAGCAGTACTTC. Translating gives CASSQEPGVGLYEQYF.

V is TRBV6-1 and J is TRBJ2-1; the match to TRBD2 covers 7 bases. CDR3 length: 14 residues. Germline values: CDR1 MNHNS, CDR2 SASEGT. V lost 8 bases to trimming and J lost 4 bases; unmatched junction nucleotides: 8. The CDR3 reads CASSWWEGYNEQFF. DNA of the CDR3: TGTGCCAGCTCCTGGTGGGAGGGATACAATGAGCAGTTCTTC.

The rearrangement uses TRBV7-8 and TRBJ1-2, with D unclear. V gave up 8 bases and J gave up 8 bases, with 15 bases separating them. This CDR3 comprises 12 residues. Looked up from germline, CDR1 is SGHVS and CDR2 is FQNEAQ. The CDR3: CASGSNGQGYTF. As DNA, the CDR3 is TGTGCCAGCGGGTCGAATGGGCAGGGCTACACCTTC.

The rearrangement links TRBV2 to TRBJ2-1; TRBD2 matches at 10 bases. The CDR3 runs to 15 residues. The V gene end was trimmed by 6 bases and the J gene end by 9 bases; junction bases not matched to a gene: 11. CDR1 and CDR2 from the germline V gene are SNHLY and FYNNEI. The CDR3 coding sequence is TGTGCCAGCAGCTTCAAGGCTAGCGGGAGTGGTGAGCAGTTCTTC. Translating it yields CASSFKASGSGEQFF. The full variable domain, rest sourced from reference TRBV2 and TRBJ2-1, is EPEVTQTPSHQVTQMGQEVILRCVPISNHLYFYWYRQILGQKVEFLVSFYNNEISEKSEIFDDQFSVERPDGSNFTLKIRSTKLEDSAMYFCASSFKASGSGEQFFGPGTRLTVL.

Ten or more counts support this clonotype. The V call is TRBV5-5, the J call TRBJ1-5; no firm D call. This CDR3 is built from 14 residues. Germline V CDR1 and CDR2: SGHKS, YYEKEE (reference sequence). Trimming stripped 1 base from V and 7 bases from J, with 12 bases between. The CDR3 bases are TGTGCCAGCAGCTTGATTGGGTCAGGACAGCCCCAGCATTTT. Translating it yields CASSLIGSGQPQHF.

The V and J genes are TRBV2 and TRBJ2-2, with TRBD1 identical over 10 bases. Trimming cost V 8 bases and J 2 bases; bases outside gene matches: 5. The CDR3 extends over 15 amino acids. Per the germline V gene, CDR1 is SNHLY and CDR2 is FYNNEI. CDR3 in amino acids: CASGGQGVNTGELFF. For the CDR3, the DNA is TGTGCCAGCGGAGGACAGGGGGTTAACACCGGGGAGCTGTTTTTT.

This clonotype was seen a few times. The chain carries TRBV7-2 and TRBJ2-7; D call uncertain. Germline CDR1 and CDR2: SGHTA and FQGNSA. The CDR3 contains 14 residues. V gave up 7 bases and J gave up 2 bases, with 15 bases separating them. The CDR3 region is CASTLNRAPYEQYF. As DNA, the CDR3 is TGTGCCAGCACCCTAAACCGGGCCCCCTACGAGCAGTACTTC.

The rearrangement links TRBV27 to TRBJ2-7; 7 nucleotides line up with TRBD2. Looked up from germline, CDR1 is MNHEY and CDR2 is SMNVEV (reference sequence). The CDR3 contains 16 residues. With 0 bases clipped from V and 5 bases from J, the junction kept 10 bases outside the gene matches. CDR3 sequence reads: CASSLSRAGVSHEQYF. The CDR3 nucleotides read TGTGCCAGCAGTTTATCAAGGGCGGGAGTTTCCCACGAGCAGTACTTC.

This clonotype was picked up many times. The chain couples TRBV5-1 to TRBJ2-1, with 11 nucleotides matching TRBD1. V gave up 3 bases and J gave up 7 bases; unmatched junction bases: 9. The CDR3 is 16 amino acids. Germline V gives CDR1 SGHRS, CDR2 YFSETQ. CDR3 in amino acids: CASSSRGTGGRNEQFF. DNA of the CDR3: TGCGCCAGCAGCTCGAGGGGGACAGGGGGTCGTAATGAGCAGTTCTTC.

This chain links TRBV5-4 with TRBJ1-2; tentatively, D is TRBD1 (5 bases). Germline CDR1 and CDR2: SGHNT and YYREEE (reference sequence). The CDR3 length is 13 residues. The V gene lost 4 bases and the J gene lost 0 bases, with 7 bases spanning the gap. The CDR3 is CASSKTANYGYTF. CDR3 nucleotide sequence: TGTGCCAGCAGCAAGACAGCTAACTATGGCTACACCTTC.

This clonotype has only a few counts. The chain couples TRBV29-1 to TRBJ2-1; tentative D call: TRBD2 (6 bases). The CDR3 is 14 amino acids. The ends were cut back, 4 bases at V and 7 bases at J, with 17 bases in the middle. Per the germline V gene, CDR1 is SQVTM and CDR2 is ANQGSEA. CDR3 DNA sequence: TGCAGCGTTGTATCGAGACTAGTCGGAAATGAGCAGTTCTTC. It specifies CSVVSRLVGNEQFF.

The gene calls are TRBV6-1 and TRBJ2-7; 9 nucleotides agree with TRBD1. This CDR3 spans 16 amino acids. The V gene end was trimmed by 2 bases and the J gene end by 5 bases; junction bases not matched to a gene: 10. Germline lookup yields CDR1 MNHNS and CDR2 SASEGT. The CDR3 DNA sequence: TGTGCCAGCAGTGAACGTCCCAACAGGGGGCTCGACGAGCAGTACTTC. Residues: CASSERPNRGLDEQYF.

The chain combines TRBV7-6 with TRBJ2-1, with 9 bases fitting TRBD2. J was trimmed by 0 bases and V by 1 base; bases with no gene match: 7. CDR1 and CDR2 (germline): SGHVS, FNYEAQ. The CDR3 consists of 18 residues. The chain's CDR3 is CASSLVGLALSSYNEQFF. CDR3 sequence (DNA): TGTGCCAGCAGCTTAGTCGGACTAGCGCTGAGCTCCTACAATGAGCAGTTCTTC.

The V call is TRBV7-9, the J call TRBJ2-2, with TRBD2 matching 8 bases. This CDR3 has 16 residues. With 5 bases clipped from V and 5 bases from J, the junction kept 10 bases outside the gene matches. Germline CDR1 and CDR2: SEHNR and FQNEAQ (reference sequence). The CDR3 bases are TGTGCCAGCAGCCCAACTAGCGGTCGCGGAACCGGGGAGCTGTTTTTT. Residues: CASSPTSGRGTGELFF.